The rows below give T cell receptor beta chains drawn from one sample of a study of Graves' ophthalmopathy and Graves' hyperthyroidism. TCRdb called the multiplex PCR reads again in MiXCR, with one record for every CDR3 protein. Found here are hundreds of thousands of distinct CDR3 sequences, roughly 50% of them singletons; the top ten hold over 40%. Sample: peripheral blood. The receptors shown here come from an adult man with Graves' ophthalmopathy. CDR3s include the opening cysteine and the closing phenylalanine or tryptophan. Fields, in order: J gene, D gene, clone size, V gene, CDR3 protein, CDR3 DNA. A D gene is named only where the DNA matches it firmly. Only part of the rows carry a size: once, few, many, or a class if the clone is expanded.

>TRBJ1-2|-|many|TRBV25-1
CASSDTGSYGYTF
TGTGCCAGCAGCGATACAGGGAGCTATGGCTACACCTTC
>TRBJ1-2|TRBD1|many|TRBV29-1
CSVEDREWDYGYTF
TGCAGCGTGGAAGACAGGGAGTGGGACTATGGCTACACCTTC
>TRBJ1-4|TRBD1|-|TRBV2
CASSRQGWTEKLFF
TGTGCCAGCAGCCGACAGGGTTGGACTGAAAAACTGTTTTTT
>TRBJ1-6|-|-|TRBV10-1
CASGTPGGNQPLHF
TGCGCCAGTGGGACCCCCGGCGGCAATCAGCCCCTCCACTTT
>TRBJ2-7|TRBD1|-|TRBV7-9
CASSQDRGSHYEQYF
TGTGCCAGCAGCCAGGACAGGGGAAGCCACTACGAGCAGTACTTC
>TRBJ1-1|-|-|TRBV10-3
CASRQGSFTEAFF
TGTGCCAGCAGGCAGGGGTCTTTCACTGAAGCTTTCTTT
>TRBJ1-1|TRBD1|-|TRBV12-3/TRBV12-4
CASRDLGDRGEAFF
TGTGCCAGCAGGGACCTTGGGGACAGGGGTGAAGCTTTCTTT
>TRBJ1-6|TRBD1|-|TRBV12-3/TRBV12-4
CASRSTPDRFSSPLHF
TGTGCCAGCAGATCTACCCCGGACAGGTTTAGTTCACCCCTCCACTTT
>TRBJ1-2|-|-|TRBV4-1
CASSQDWGGKHGYTF
TGCGCCAGCAGCCAAGATTGGGGGGGGAAACATGGCTACACCTTC
>TRBJ1-2|TRBD1|many|TRBV7-2
CASSLQGQGGSYGYTF
TGTGCCAGCAGCTTGCAGGGACAGGGTGGTTCCTATGGCTACACCTTC
>TRBJ1-4|-|-|TRBV5-8
CASSGNPTNEKLFF
TGTGCCAGCAGTGGCAATCCCACTAATGAAAAACTGTTTTTT
>TRBJ1-5|-|few|TRBV24-1
CATSGSGSNQPQHF
TGTGCCACCAGTGGAAGTGGTAGCAATCAGCCCCAGCATTTT
>TRBJ2-5|TRBD1|few|TRBV29-1
CSLGTGGYQETQYF
TGCAGCCTTGGGACAGGGGGGTACCAAGAGACCCAGTACTTC
>TRBJ1-6|-|-|TRBV2
CASSIQGSSYNSPLHF
TGTGCCAGTAGTATACAGGGAAGCTCCTATAATTCACCCCTCCACTTT
>TRBJ2-7|-|-|TRBV5-1
CASGEGWEQYF
TGCGCCAGCGGTGAGGGTTGGGAGCAGTACTTC
>TRBJ2-2|-|-|TRBV24-1
CATSEPGAPQSTGELFF
TGTGCCACCAGTGAGCCAGGGGCTCCACAGTCAACCGGGGAGCTGTTTTTT
>TRBJ1-2|-|once|TRBV6-5
CASSYSGTTNYGYTF
TGTGCCAGCAGTTATTCCGGGACTACTAACTATGGCTACACCTTC
>TRBJ1-2|-|-|TRBV28
CASTTDIYGYTF
TGTGCCAGCACCACCGACATCTATGGCTACACCTTC
>TRBJ2-7|-|many|TRBV27
CASSLGVSVHEQYF
TGTGCCAGCAGTTTAGGGGTTAGCGTCCACGAGCAGTACTTC
>TRBJ1-1|-|-|TRBV29-1
CSVESGSTEAFF
TGCAGCGTTGAGTCGGGGTCCACTGAAGCTTTCTTT
>TRBJ2-7|-|few|TRBV7-9
CASSATDGHYEQYF
TGTGCCAGCAGCGCCACGGACGGGCACTACGAGCAGTACTTC
>TRBJ2-7|-|-|TRBV2
CASALGEQYF
TGTGCCAGCGCTTTGGGAGAGCAGTACTTC
>TRBJ1-5|-|-|TRBV10-3
CAISESGGNQPQHF
TGTGCCATCAGTGAATCAGGGGGCAATCAGCCCCAGCATTTT
>TRBJ1-2|TRBD1|-|TRBV7-8
CASSPDRGIGYGYTF
TGTGCCAGCAGCCCCGACAGGGGAATCGGGTATGGCTACACCTTC
>TRBJ2-2|TRBD2|-|TRBV24-1
CATSDRLAGGPNTGELFF
TGTGCCACCAGTGACCGACTAGCGGGGGGGCCGAACACCGGGGAGCTGTTTTTT
>TRBJ2-6|-|once|TRBV25-1
CASSEYGGRSSGANVLTF
TGTGCCAGCAGTGAATATGGGGGACGGAGCTCTGGGGCCAACGTCCTGACTTTC
>TRBJ2-7|-|-|TRBV25-1
CASSSGGVGGASYEQYF
TGTGCCAGCAGCAGTGGCGGAGTGGGGGGGGCATCCTACGAGCAGTACTTC
>TRBJ1-3|TRBD1|-|TRBV7-9
CASSLRTGGSGNTIYF
TGTGCCAGCAGCTTACGGACAGGGGGGTCAGGAAACACCATATATTTT
>TRBJ1-1|-|few|TRBV24-1
CATSDPNTEAFF
TGTGCCACCAGTGACCCGAACACTGAAGCTTTCTTT
>TRBJ2-7|TRBD1|-|TRBV2
CASSVSTGMVEQYF
TGTGCCAGCAGTGTGTCGACAGGGATGGTCGAGCAGTACTTC
>TRBJ2-7|-|-|TRBV10-2
CASSDWGPLSYEQYF
TGCGCCAGCAGTGATTGGGGGCCCCTCTCCTACGAGCAGTACTTC
>TRBJ2-5|-|once|TRBV19
CASGIYRSEQETQYF
TGTGCCAGTGGTATATACCGGTCCGAGCAAGAGACCCAGTACTTC
>TRBJ2-7|-|few|TRBV20-1
CSARPPGPNYEQYF
TGCAGTGCTAGACCTCCGGGACCCAACTACGAGCAGTACTTC
>TRBJ2-5|TRBD1|few|TRBV24-1
CATRDRGLETQYF
TGTGCCACTAGGGACAGGGGGTTGGAGACCCAGTACTTC
>TRBJ1-6|TRBD1|-|TRBV9
CASSPTGTAYSPLHF
TGTGCCAGCAGCCCAACCGGGACAGCTTATTCACCCCTCCACTTT
>TRBJ2-1|-|-|TRBV7-9
CASSQTYNEQFF
TGTGCCAGCAGCCAGACCTACAATGAGCAGTTCTTC
>TRBJ1-5|-|-|TRBV7-9
CASSLGGARGNQPQHF
TGTGCCAGCAGCTTGGGAGGGGCGCGAGGCAACCAGCCCCAGCATTTT
>TRBJ1-2|-|-|TRBV10-2
CASSESTFRRPAYGYTF
TGCGCCAGCAGTGAGTCGACATTCCGGAGACCCGCCTATGGCTACACCTTC
>TRBJ1-2|-|-|TRBV29-1
CSVVPYRVEDGYTF
TGCAGCGTTGTCCCATACAGGGTTGAGGATGGCTACACCTTC
>TRBJ1-1|-|-|TRBV29-1
CSVGTLNTEAFF
TGCAGCGTTGGGACCTTGAACACTGAAGCTTTCTTT